Below are 32 T cell receptor beta chains sequenced from a single sample in a study of T cell repertoires in cytomegalovirus infection. TCRdb analysed the reads with MiXCR anew, one entry per CDR3 protein. Of about 330,000 distinct CDR3 sequences detected, around a tenth appear once; the ten largest clones hold over 3.5%. The sequencing sample was made of PBMCs. Source of these receptors: a human donor in good health (CMV status not recorded). Some clones in this sample may be carry-over from other donors' samples.

This clonotype was found once. DNA of the CDR3: TGTGCCAGCAGCCGCAGTCCAGGGGGAAATTCACCCCTCCACTTT. Translation: CASSRSPGGNSPLHF. The chain has TRBV6-1 and TRBJ1-6, with TRBD1 matching 7 bases. The CDR3 totals 15 residues. Germline V CDR1 and CDR2: MNHNS, SASEGT. Trimming at V came to 6 bases and at J to 7 bases, leaving 9 bases not matched to a gene.

This clonotype was recorded many times. The chain recombines TRBV7-2 with TRBJ1-6, with D hard to call. This CDR3 has 17 residues. Germline V gene sequence: CDR1 SGHTA, CDR2 FQGNSA. Between the trimmed V and J ends, which lost 4 bases and 7 bases, there was a span of 20 bases. CDR3: CASSSLVLMTINSPLHF. The DNA for the CDR3 is TGTGCCAGCAGCTCCCTTGTCCTAATGACTATCAATTCACCCCTCCACTTT.

The V call is TRBV7-2, the J call TRBJ2-1; D not certain. Germline CDR1 and CDR2: SGHTA and FQGNSA. Trimming shortened V by 0 bases and J by 5 bases, and 5 bases separated the two germline ends. The CDR3 is 13 residues long. The CDR3 is CASSLALHNEQFF. CDR3 sequence (DNA): TGTGCCAGCAGCTTAGCGCTTCACAATGAGCAGTTCTTC.

This clonotype was counted at least ten times. CDR3 in DNA: TGTGCCAGCAGCTTAGGCAGTGCCTTCTATAATTCACCCCTCCACTTT. Protein product: CASSLGSAFYNSPLHF. This chain uses TRBV7-2 with TRBJ1-6, with no clear D. The ends were cut back, 1 base at V and 3 bases at J, with 10 bases in the middle. CDR1 and CDR2 from the germline V gene are SGHTA and FQGNSA. This CDR3 contains 16 residues.

The V and J genes are TRBV6-6 and TRBJ1-1; D unresolved. Trimming removed 2 bases from V and 6 bases from J, with 13 bases in between. Looked up from germline, CDR1 is MNHNY and CDR2 is SVGAGI (reference sequence). CDR3 length: 14 residues. The CDR3 spells CASSYKGTAPEAFF. CDR3 DNA: TGTGCCAGCAGTTACAAGGGTACGGCTCCTGAAGCTTTCTTT.

This clonotype has a handful of counts. The chain joins TRBV25-1 to TRBJ1-4; 7 nucleotides agree with TRBD1. Germline lookup yields CDR1 MGHDK and CDR2 SYGVNS. V lost 6 bases and J lost 0; bases outside the gene matches: 1. The CDR3 covers 14 residues. CDR3 bases: TGTGCCAGCAGCACAGGGGCAACTAATGAAAAACTGTTTTTT. Protein sequence: CASSTGATNEKLFF.

The V gene is TRBV20-1, the J gene TRBJ1-2; the D gene is possibly TRBD1 (6 bases). The CDR3 totals 15 residues. The V gene's germline CDR1 is DFQATT and CDR2 SNEGSKA (reference sequence). The germline V and J ends were trimmed by 0 bases and 8 bases, with 19 bases remaining between them. The CDR3 bases are TGCAGTGCTAGAGATTTCAGGGGAATCGGCGGCGGCTACACCTTC. Residues: CSARDFRGIGGGYTF.

This clonotype was recorded a few times. This chain uses TRBV28 with TRBJ1-6; tentative D call: TRBD1 (5 bases). V shed 7 bases and J shed 3 bases, with 16 bases lying between them. CDR1 is MDHEN and CDR2 is SYDVKM in the germline V gene. The CDR3 spans 16 residues. The CDR3 loop reads CASNSPGQGYNSPLHF. CDR3 sequence (DNA): TGTGCCAGCAATTCGCCGGGGCAGGGCTATAATTCACCCCTCCACTTT.

J is TRBJ1-2 and V is TRBV7-9; D is ambiguous. This CDR3 has 13 amino acids. Trimming took 0 bases from V and 5 from J, leaving 7 bases between them. Germline lookup yields CDR1 SEHNR and CDR2 FQNEAQ (reference sequence). The CDR3, as DNA: TGTGCCAGCAGCTTAGCGGAAACATATGGCTACACCTTC. This encodes CASSLAETYGYTF.

A few counts support this clonotype. The gene calls are TRBV27 and TRBJ1-5; possibly TRBD1 for D (5 bases). The CDR3 is made up of 17 amino acids. The germline CDR1 and CDR2 sequences are MNHEY and SMNVEV (reference sequence). The ends were cut back, 5 bases at V and 2 bases at J, with 19 bases in the middle. The CDR3 here is CASSAKLRPGGNQPQHF. CDR3 in DNA: TGTGCCAGCAGTGCAAAACTCCGGCCGGGGGGCAATCAGCCCCAGCATTTT.

This clonotype was recorded many times. The V and J genes are TRBV7-2 and TRBJ2-7; D may be TRBD2 (6 bases). Germline V gene sequence: CDR1 SGHTA, CDR2 FQGNSA. The CDR3 contains 15 residues. V lost 5 bases and J lost 2, with 16 bases in between. This CDR3 reads CASSAGRGSTYEQYF. Here the CDR3 DNA reads TGTGCCAGCAGCGCAGGACGGGGGTCAACCTACGAGCAGTACTTC.

This clonotype has a handful of counts. This chain uses TRBV18 with TRBJ2-7; TRBD2 aligns across 10 bases. CDR1 KGHSH and CDR2 LQKENI come from the germline V gene. After removal of 2 bases from V and 6 bases from J, the junction contained 7 bases not matched to a gene. The CDR3 consists of 15 residues. CDR3 in DNA: TGTGCCAGCTCACCAAAAGCGGGAGGGCCATCCGAGCAGTACTTC. This sequence encodes CASSPKAGGPSEQYF.

This clonotype was seen a handful of times. The V and J genes are TRBV7-3 and TRBJ1-4; the D gene is possibly TRBD1 (6 bases). Trimming removed 3 bases at V and 1 base at J, with 15 bases between. Germline V gene sequence: CDR1 SGHTA, CDR2 FQGTGA. The CDR3 extends over 17 amino acids. CDR3 in amino acids: CASSLVWGAETNEKLFF. CDR3 nucleotides: TGTGCCAGCAGCTTGGTGTGGGGGGCTGAAACTAATGAAAAACTGTTTTTT.

This clonotype was detected many times. The chain combines TRBV10-3 with TRBJ2-7; TRBD2 matches at 7 bases. This CDR3 is 14 amino acids long. V lost 3 bases and J lost 0; bases outside the gene matches: 2. Per germline, CDR1 ENHRY and CDR2 SYGVKD. The DNA for the CDR3 is TGTGCCATCAGTGAACCGGGGGGCTCCTACGAGCAGTACTTC. This translates into CAISEPGGSYEQYF.

The rearrangement uses TRBV6-2 or TRBV6-3 and TRBJ1-2; possible D gene TRBD1, 5 bases. The CDR3 loop spans 15 amino acids. The germline V gene has CDR1 MNHEY and CDR2 SVGEGT. The V end lost 7 bases, the J end lost 4 bases, and 19 bases lay between the germline ends. CDR3 in DNA: TGTGCCAGCACCTTACGGCCAGGGCAACGCTATGGCTACACCTTC. Translating it yields CASTLRPGQRYGYTF.

This clonotype has more than one count but fewer than ten. The V gene is TRBV6-5, the J gene TRBJ1-6; 8 nucleotides align to TRBD1. CDR1 MNHEY and CDR2 SVGAGI come from the germline V gene. V lost 0 bases to trimming and J lost 10 bases; unmatched junction nucleotides: 8. CDR3 length: 16 residues. CDR3 nucleotides: TGTGCCAGCAGTTACTCGACAGGGGAGATGGGATCACCCCTCCACTTT. Its protein is CASSYSTGEMGSPLHF.

The V call is TRBV10-3, the J call TRBJ2-7; no clear D. Germline V gene data show CDR1 as ENHRY and CDR2 as SYGVKD. The length of the CDR3 is 16 residues. Between the trimmed V and J ends, which lost 0 bases and 5 bases, there was a span of 17 bases. This CDR3 reads CAISESMGKGSHEQYF. The CDR3, as DNA: TGTGCCATCAGTGAGTCGATGGGTAAAGGTTCCCACGAGCAGTACTTC.

This clonotype has at least ten counts. One end of the junction varies from germline; a read error may be responsible. This chain links TRBV6-2 or TRBV6-3 with TRBJ2-1, with D perhaps TRBD2 (6 bases). CDR3 length: 11 amino acids. Germline assignment: CDR1 MNHEY and CDR2 SVGEGT. CDR3 coding DNA: TGTGCCAGCAGCTCGGGACTTGCCTGGGGTTTC. Protein: CASSSGLAWGF.

The sample holds a few counts of this clonotype. The CDR3 DNA reads TGTGCCAGTAGTACCGGGGGGACGTTAACCCAGTACTTC. It is translated as CASSTGGTLTQYF. The rearrangement uses TRBV19 and TRBJ2-5, with 7 nucleotides matching TRBD2. The CDR3 covers 13 residues. V gave up 4 bases and J gave up 8 bases; unmatched junction bases: 7. Germline values: CDR1 LNHDA, CDR2 SQIVND (reference sequence).

The rearrangement joins TRBV28 to TRBJ2-2; tentatively, D is TRBD1 (6 bases). Between the trimmed V and J ends, which lost 4 bases and 6 bases, there was a span of 15 bases. The V gene's germline CDR1 is MDHEN and CDR2 SYDVKM. There are 15 residues in the CDR3. In DNA form, the CDR3 reads TGTGCCAGCAGTTCACCTTACAGGGTCCCCGGGGAGCTGTTTTTT. It specifies CASSSPYRVPGELFF.

This clonotype was observed at least ten times. The V and J genes are TRBV6-2 or TRBV6-3 and TRBJ2-1, with D maybe TRBD2 (6 bases). V lost 5 bases to trimming and J lost 4 bases, with 15 bases between them. Per the germline V gene, CDR1 is MNHEY and CDR2 is SVGEGT. The CDR3 consists of 15 residues. The CDR3 DNA follows: TGTGCCAGCAGTGTCCGGGACTCCATTTACAATGAGCAGTTCTTC. Protein product: CASSVRDSIYNEQFF.

This clonotype has just one count. A much larger clone lies one base from this, so it may be a read error. The V and J genes are TRBV2 and TRBJ2-1; 15 positions agree with TRBD2. The length of the CDR3 is 17 residues. Looked up from germline, CDR1 is SNHLY and CDR2 is FYNNEI. CDR3 in DNA: TGTGCCGGCAGGGAGGGACTAGCGGGGGGTTCCTACAATGAGCAGTTCTTC. As protein: CAGREGLAGGSYNEQFF. The variable domain in full, with the rest retrieved from reference TRBV2 and TRBJ2-1, is EPEVTQTPSHQVTQMGQEVILRCVPISNHLYFYWYRQILGQKVEFLVSFYNNEISEKSEIFDDQFSVERPDGSNFTLKIRSTKLEDSAMYFCAGREGLAGGSYNEQFFGPGTRLTVL.

The CDR3 loop reads CASSQEWGTRGGSYNEQFF. For the CDR3, the DNA is TGCGCCAGCAGCCAAGAGTGGGGGACCCGCGGCGGCTCCTACAATGAGCAGTTCTTC. This chain links TRBV4-1 with TRBJ2-1; perhaps D is TRBD1 or TRBD2 (5 bases each). This CDR3 comprises 19 residues. Germline values: CDR1 MGHRA, CDR2 YSYEKL. Trimming shortened V by 0 bases and J by 0 bases, and 18 bases separated the two germline ends.

This clonotype was recorded a few times. The chain uses TRBV25-1 and TRBJ1-1; D gene uncertain. The V gene's germline CDR1 is MGHDK and CDR2 SYGVNS. The CDR3 is made up of 15 amino acids. Trimming cost V 7 bases and J 4 bases, with 19 bases left between them. The CDR3 reads CASTQGWSVGTEAFF. CDR3 in DNA: TGTGCCAGCACCCAAGGGTGGTCAGTCGGCACTGAAGCTTTCTTT.

This clonotype was counted ten times or more. V gene TRBV7-2 combines with J gene TRBJ1-1, with unresolved D. V lost 3 bases, J lost 0 bases, and 23 bases lay in between. CDR3 length: 19 amino acids. CDR1 is SGHTA and CDR2 is FQGNSA in the germline V gene. CDR3 DNA: TGTGCCAGCAGCTTTCTGACTGGATTACCACGGTTCATGAACACTGAAGCTTTCTTT. It translates to CASSFLTGLPRFMNTEAFF.

The rearrangement joins TRBV20-1 to TRBJ1-2, with TRBD1 as a possible D gene (6 bases). CDR3 length equals 17 residues. Trimming shortened V by 0 bases and J by 0 bases, and 17 bases separated the two germline ends. Germline V gene sequence: CDR1 DFQATT, CDR2 SNEGSKA (reference sequence). CDR3: CSARETVRGQANYGYTF. For the CDR3, the DNA is TGCAGTGCTAGAGAAACCGTCAGGGGCCAGGCTAACTATGGCTACACCTTC.

V and J are TRBV5-1 and TRBJ2-5; D gene unclear. V shed 3 bases and J shed 4 bases, with 10 bases lying between them. The V gene's germline CDR1 is SGHRS and CDR2 YFSETQ. This CDR3 spans 13 amino acids. The CDR3 protein is CASSSSMGETQYF. Written as DNA, the CDR3 is TGCGCCAGCAGCTCTTCCATGGGAGAGACCCAGTACTTC.

This clonotype turned up a few times. This chain uses TRBV6-5 with TRBJ2-5, with D possibly TRBD2 on 5 matching bases. CDR1 is MNHEY, CDR2 SVGAGI, per germline. The CDR3 extends over 15 amino acids. V lost 7 bases and J 4 bases, leaving 19 bases between the germline ends. DNA of the CDR3: TGTGCCAGCATTCTTTTTTCCGGGAAAGGAGAGACCCAGTACTTC. It specifies CASILFSGKGETQYF.

The chain couples TRBV28 to TRBJ1-1; D perhaps matches TRBD1 (5 bases). The CDR3 sequence is 16 residues long. Germline-derived CDR1 and CDR2 are MDHEN and SYDVKM. V was shortened by 5 bases and J by 3 bases, with 19 bases between the two germline ends. This CDR3 reads CASSTLSGGVYTEAFF. CDR3 bases: TGTGCCAGCAGTACCCTCTCTGGGGGAGTCTACACTGAAGCTTTCTTT.

This clonotype was found a few times. This chain connects TRBV5-1 to TRBJ2-6; D gene ambiguous. Looked up from germline, CDR1 is SGHRS and CDR2 is YFSETQ. This CDR3 contains 16 residues. The V end lost 3 bases, the J end lost 0 bases, and 10 bases lay between the germline ends. CDR3 nucleotide sequence: TGCGCCAGCAGCTGGCAACAGAACTCTGGGGCCAACGTCCTGACTTTC. It yields the protein CASSWQQNSGANVLTF.

This clonotype showed up just a few times. V and J are TRBV10-3 and TRBJ1-3; D is uncertain. Germline-derived CDR1 and CDR2 are ENHRY and SYGVKD. The CDR3 is 13 amino acids. V dropped 2 bases and J dropped 0 bases, with 2 bases sitting between them. CDR3 amino acids: CAISEASGNTIYF. CDR3 bases: TGTGCCATCAGTGAGGCCTCTGGAAACACCATATATTTT.

The chain recombines TRBV7-9 with TRBJ1-1, with TRBD1 matching over 7 bases. Trimming cost V 5 bases and J 1 base; bases outside gene matches: 1. Germline V lookup: CDR1 SEHNR, CDR2 FQNEAQ (reference sequence). This CDR3 region has 13 residues. Here the CDR3 reads CASSGDRNTEAFF. The CDR3 DNA reads TGTGCCAGCAGCGGGGACAGGAACACTGAAGCTTTCTTT.